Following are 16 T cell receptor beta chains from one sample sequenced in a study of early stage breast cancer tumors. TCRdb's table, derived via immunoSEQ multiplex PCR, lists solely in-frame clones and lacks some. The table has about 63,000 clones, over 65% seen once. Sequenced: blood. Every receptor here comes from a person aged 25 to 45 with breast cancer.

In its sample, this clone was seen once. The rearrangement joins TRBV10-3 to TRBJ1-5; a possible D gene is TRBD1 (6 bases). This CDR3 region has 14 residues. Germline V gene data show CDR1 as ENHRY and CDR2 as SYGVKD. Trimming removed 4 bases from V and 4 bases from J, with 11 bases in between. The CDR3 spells CAISAGDRNQPQHF. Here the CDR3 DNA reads TGTGCCATCAGTGCAGGGGATAGGAATCAGCCCCAGCATTTT.

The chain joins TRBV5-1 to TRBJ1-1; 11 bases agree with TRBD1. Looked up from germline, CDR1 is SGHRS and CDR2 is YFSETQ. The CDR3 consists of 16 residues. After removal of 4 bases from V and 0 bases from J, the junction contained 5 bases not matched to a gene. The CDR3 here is CASSPGQGDVNTEAFF. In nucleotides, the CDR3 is TGCGCCAGCAGCCCGGGACAGGGGGACGTGAACACTGAAGCTTTCTTT.

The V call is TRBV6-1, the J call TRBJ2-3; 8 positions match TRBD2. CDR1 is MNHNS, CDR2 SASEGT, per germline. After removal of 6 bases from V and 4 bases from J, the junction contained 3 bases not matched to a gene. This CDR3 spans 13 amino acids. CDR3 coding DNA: TGTGCCAGCAGCAGCGGGAGTGCAGATACGCAGTATTTT. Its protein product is CASSSGSADTQYF.

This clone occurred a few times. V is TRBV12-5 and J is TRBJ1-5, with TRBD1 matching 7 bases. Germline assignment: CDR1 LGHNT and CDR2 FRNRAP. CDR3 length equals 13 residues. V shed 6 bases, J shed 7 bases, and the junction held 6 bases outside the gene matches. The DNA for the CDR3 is TGTGCTAGTGGCCCCAGGGGGGGCCAGCCCCAGCATTTT. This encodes CASGPRGGQPQHF.

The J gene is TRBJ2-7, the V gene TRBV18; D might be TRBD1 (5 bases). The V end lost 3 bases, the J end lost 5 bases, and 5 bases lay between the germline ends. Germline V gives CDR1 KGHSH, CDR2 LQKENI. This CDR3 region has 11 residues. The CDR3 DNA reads TGTGCCAGCTCACCGGGGCACGAGCAGTACTTC. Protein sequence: CASSPGHEQYF.

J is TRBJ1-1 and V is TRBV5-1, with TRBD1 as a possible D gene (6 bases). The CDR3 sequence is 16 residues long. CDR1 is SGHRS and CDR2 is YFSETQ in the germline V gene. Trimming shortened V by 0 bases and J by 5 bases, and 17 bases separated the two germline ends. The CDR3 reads CASSLGGGATSTEAFF. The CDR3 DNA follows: TGCGCCAGCAGCTTGGGGGGGGGCGCGACTTCGACTGAAGCTTTCTTT.

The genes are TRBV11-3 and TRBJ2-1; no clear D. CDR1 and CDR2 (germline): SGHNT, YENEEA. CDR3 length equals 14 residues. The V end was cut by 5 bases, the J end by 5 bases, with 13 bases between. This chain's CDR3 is CASSTAWTNNEQFF. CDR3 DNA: TGTGCCAGCAGCACCGCTTGGACGAACAATGAGCAGTTCTTC.

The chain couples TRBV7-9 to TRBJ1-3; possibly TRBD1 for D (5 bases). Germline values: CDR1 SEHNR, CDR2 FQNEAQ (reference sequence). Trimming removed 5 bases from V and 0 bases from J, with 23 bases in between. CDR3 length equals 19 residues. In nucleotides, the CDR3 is TGTGCCAGCAGCCCCCTAGGGACGGAGTTCCTTAGCTCTGGAAACACCATATATTTT. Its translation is CASSPLGTEFLSSGNTIYF.

CDR3 in DNA: TGTGCCAGCAGTCCTAGTTGGGGGGACAATGAGCAGTTCTTC. Its protein is CASSPSWGDNEQFF. The V and J genes are TRBV27 and TRBJ2-1; a weak D match, TRBD2 (6 bases). CDR3 size: 14 residues. In germline, CDR1 is MNHEY, CDR2 SMNVEV (reference sequence). Trimming cost V 5 bases and J 5 bases, with 13 bases left between them.

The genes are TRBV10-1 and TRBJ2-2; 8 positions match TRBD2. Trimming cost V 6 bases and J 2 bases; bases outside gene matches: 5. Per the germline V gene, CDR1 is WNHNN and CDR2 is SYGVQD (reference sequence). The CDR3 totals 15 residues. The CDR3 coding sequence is TGCGCCAGCAGGGCCGGGGGGGATAACACCGGGGAGCTGTTTTTT. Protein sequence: CASRAGGDNTGELFF.

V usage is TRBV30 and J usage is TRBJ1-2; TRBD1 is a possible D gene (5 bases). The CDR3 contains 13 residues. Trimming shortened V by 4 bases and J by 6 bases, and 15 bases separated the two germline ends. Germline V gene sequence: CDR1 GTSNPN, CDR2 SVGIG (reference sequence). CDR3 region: CAWTILGGDGYTF. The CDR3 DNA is TGTGCCTGGACTATTCTCGGGGGTGATGGCTACACCTTC.

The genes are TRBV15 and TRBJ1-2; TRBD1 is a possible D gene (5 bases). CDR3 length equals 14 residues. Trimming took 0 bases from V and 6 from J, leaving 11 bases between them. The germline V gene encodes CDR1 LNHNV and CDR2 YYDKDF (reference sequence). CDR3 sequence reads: CATSREGRANGYTF. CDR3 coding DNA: TGTGCCACCAGCAGAGAGGGCAGGGCCAATGGCTACACCTTC.

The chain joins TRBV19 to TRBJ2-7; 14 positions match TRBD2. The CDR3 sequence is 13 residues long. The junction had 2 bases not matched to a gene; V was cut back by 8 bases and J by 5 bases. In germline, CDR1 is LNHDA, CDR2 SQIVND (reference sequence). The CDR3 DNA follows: TGTGCCAGTGGGACTAGCGGGAGCCACGAGCAGTACTTC. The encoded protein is CASGTSGSHEQYF.

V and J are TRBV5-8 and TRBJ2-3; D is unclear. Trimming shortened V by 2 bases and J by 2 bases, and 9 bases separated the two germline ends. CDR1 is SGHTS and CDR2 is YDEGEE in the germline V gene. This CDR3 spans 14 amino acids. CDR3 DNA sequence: TGTGCCAGCAGCTTAGAGCCATACACAGATACGCAGTATTTT. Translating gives CASSLEPYTDTQYF.

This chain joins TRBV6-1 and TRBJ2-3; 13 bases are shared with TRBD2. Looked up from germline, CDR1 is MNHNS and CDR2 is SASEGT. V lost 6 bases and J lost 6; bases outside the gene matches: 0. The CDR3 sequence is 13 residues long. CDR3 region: CASRLAGGDTQYF. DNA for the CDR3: TGTGCCAGCAGACTAGCGGGAGGGGATACGCAGTATTTT.

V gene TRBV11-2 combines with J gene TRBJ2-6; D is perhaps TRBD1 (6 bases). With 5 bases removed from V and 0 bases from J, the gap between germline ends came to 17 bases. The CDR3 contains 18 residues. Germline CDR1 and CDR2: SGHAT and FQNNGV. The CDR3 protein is CASSGRDKSPSGANVLTF. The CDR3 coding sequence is TGTGCCAGCAGCGGCCGGGACAAAAGCCCCTCTGGGGCCAACGTCCTGACTTTC.